This TCR beta chain was observed in a study of blood T cells in healthy people across ages. Study observations and caveats: The percentage of naive T cells correlated strongly with TCR beta diversity. Naive CD4+ cells and diversity were both higher in long-lived donors than in aged donors. Unknown CMV status may confound age-related changes in expanded clones.

For the second PCR, which ran for roughly 6 to 12 cycles, a sample-barcoded 5' primer and a J-beta primer mix were used. From the 5' RACE reads, TCRdb called clonotypes with MiXCR, one entry per CDR3 protein. The repertoire includes around 580,000 distinct CDR3 sequences, around half of them detected once, and approximately 25% sits in the top ten. Trimming shortened V by 3 bases and J by 5 bases, and 7 bases separated the two germline ends. CDR1 SGHDN and CDR2 FVKESK come from the germline V gene. The CDR3 runs 12 residues. Every sample yielded at least 7 million isolated PBMCs. Concerning this clonotype: What it binds is unknown.

The TCR was taken from an elderly man in good health. The sequenced sample consisted of blood. J is TRBJ1-2 and V is TRBV14, with no clear D. This chain's CDR3 is CASSQGEYGYTF. The CDR3 coding sequence is TGTGCCAGCAGCCAGGGCGAGTATGGCTACACCTTC.